The clone carrying this T cell receptor (beta chain) was seen more than once but under ten times. Antigen specificity is unknown. This record comes from a study of cytomegalovirus exposure and HLA in healthy donors. It was with 60 Vbeta and 13 Jbeta primers that the PCR ran. The repertoire was sequenced with immunoSEQ multiplex PCR; TCRdb's copy has only in-frame clones and lacks some. Of tens of thousands of clones listed, about 75% are singletons. Findings and caveats of the study: TRBV6-2, TRBV6-3 and some other V segments were excluded as indistinguishable.

The germline CDR1 and CDR2 sequences are SNHLY and FYNNEI. There are 16 residues in the CDR3. V was trimmed by 8 bases and J by 8 bases, leaving 24 bases between them. The receptor's source is a man younger than 30 in good health and CMV-seronegative. The sample consisted of PBMCs. The chain has TRBV2 and TRBJ1-4; a possible D gene is TRBD1 (6 bases). CDR3 region: CASFPGEHRVREKLFF. The CDR3 bases are TGTGCCAGCTTCCCAGGGGAACACAGGGTTCGAGAAAAACTGTTTTTT.